The entry below gives a single T cell receptor (beta chain) sequence along with its context. Its target is not known. The data originate from a study of T cell responses to AZD1222 COVID-19 vaccine. Study overall: Analyses pooled second doses at about 4 or about 12 weeks.

The germline V and J ends were trimmed by 7 bases and 5 bases, with 14 bases remaining between them. This CDR3 has 13 residues. Germline CDR1 is SNHLY and CDR2 is FYNNEI. Sequencing was performed with immunoSEQ multiplex PCR; in TCRdb, only in-frame clones are kept and a portion is missing. Among 150,000 or so clones listed, about 93% were seen once. Points from the study as a whole: Repertoire collection took place solely once the T cell response had peaked. Only a handful of AZD1222 recipients, five to seven in all, had baseline seropositivity.

The chain carries TRBV2 and TRBJ2-5; tentative D call: TRBD2 (6 bases). This clonotype originated in an adult in good health. Sequences were derived from peripheral blood, sampled on day 0 of AZD1222 vaccination. The DNA for the CDR3 is TGTGCCAGCAAGGCGGGGTGGGAGGAGACCCAGTACTTC. Translated, it gives CASKAGWEETQYF.